This T cell receptor beta chain was retrieved from a study of OX40 agonist ivuxolimab in advanced cancers. Turning to the study itself: A male proportion of 82.7% was recorded, with mean age around 64 years and range roughly 23 to 79.

To note about this clone: Its antigen is unidentified.

Findings and limits, study-wide: At doses 0.1 to 3.0 mg/kg, CD4+ and CD8+ clones expanded.

The V gene lost 3 bases and the J gene lost 2 bases, with 10 bases spanning the gap. CDR1 and CDR2 (germline): SGHDN, FVKESK. CDR3 length equals 14 residues. Libraries were prepared by immunoSEQ multiplex PCR; TCRdb keeps only in-frame clonotypes and omits some of them. The repertoire includes more than 55,000 clones, more than 80% of them detected once, and roughly 8.2% sits in the top ten. The receptor was isolated from an adult with an advanced solid tumor such as melanoma, head and neck, liver or kidney cancer. The V call is TRBV14, the J call TRBJ1-2, with a tentative D call TRBD1 (5 bases). This specimen consisted of CD4+ or CD8+ T cells sorted from blood, obtained in a trial of the OX40 agonist ivuxolimab. In DNA, the CDR3 is TGTGCCAGCAGCCAGGTTACAGGAAACTATGGCTACACCTTC. This gives the protein CASSQVTGNYGYTF.